The 12 T cell receptor beta chains given below trace back to one sample, sequenced in a study of blood T cell repertoires in COVID-19. Assay used: immunoSEQ multiplex PCR; TCRdb lists only in-frame clones, some missing. The sample yields tens of thousands of clones, 88% seen once. Sequencing was carried out using peripheral blood. The receptor set was obtained from a woman aged 60 to 75 with COVID-19, enrolled during active disease.

The chain joins TRBV11-2 to TRBJ2-3; 9 bases match TRBD2. CDR3 length equals 16 residues. Trimming cost V 4 bases and J 2 bases; bases outside gene matches: 7. Germline V gene sequence: CDR1 SGHAT, CDR2 FQNNGV. The chain's CDR3 is CASSWKRGADTDTQYF. The CDR3 DNA sequence: TGTGCCAGCAGCTGGAAGCGGGGGGCCGACACAGATACGCAGTATTTT.

In its sample, this clone was seen once. CDR3 amino acids: CAPGGVPYEQYF. CDR3 DNA: TGTGCCCCCGGGGGAGTTCCCTACGAGCAGTACTTC. The V call is TRBV6-4, the J call TRBJ2-7, with a weak D call TRBD2 (6 bases). CDR1 and CDR2 from the germline V gene are MRHNA and SNTAGT. Deletions cut 11 bases from V and 2 bases from J, with 13 bases between. This CDR3 contains 12 residues.

A few counts support this clone. V gene TRBV11-3 combines with J gene TRBJ1-2; 7 bases match TRBD1. This CDR3 has 12 amino acids. V shed 5 bases and J 7 bases; nucleotides not matched to a gene: 4. Germline CDR1 reads SGHNT; CDR2 reads YENEEA. CDR3 protein: CASSSDRVGYTF. Here the CDR3 DNA reads TGTGCCAGCAGCAGTGACAGGGTTGGCTACACCTTC.

V is TRBV27 and J is TRBJ1-5; 7 nucleotides line up with TRBD1. CDR1 MNHEY and CDR2 SMNVEV come from the germline V gene (reference sequence). V lost 4 bases, J lost 9 bases, and 12 bases stayed unmatched. CDR3 length equals 15 residues. CDR3 sequence reads: CASSSEQGPPGPQHF. Written as DNA, the CDR3 is TGTGCCAGCAGTTCAGAACAGGGGCCCCCAGGGCCCCAGCATTTT.

CDR3 sequence (DNA): TGTGCCAGCAGCGTAGCCCCTATGGGACAGGGGCCAACAGATACGCAGTATTTT. It yields the protein CASSVAPMGQGPTDTQYF. This rearrangement joins TRBV9 to TRBJ2-3; TRBD1 agrees at 10 bases. The J segment lost 3 bases and the V segment lost 0 bases, leaving 10 bases of the junction unmatched. CDR1 is SGDLS, CDR2 YYNGEE, per germline. CDR3 length: 18 residues.

V usage is TRBV27 and J usage is TRBJ2-2; maybe TRBD2 (6 bases). In germline, CDR1 is MNHEY, CDR2 SMNVEV (reference sequence). There are 14 residues in the CDR3. Deletions cut 6 bases from V and 7 bases from J, with 15 bases between. CDR3 sequence (DNA): TGTGCCAGCAGGCAATCCACGGGGGTCGGGGAGCTGTTTTTT. Translation gives CASRQSTGVGELFF.

V is TRBV7-2 and J is TRBJ1-2; 8 bases map to TRBD1. V trimming: 1 base; J trimming: 6 bases; junction bases outside the gene matches: 7. Germline lookup yields CDR1 SGHTA and CDR2 FQGNSA. CDR3 length: 15 residues. The CDR3 DNA sequence: TGTGCCAGCAGCTTAGTGCTCACAGGGGGGGATGGCTACACCTTC. It yields the protein CASSLVLTGGDGYTF. The full variable domain, in which reference TRBV7-2 and TRBJ1-2 provide the parts outside the CDR3, is GAGVSQSPSNKVTEKGKDVELRCDPISGHTALYWYRQSLGQGLEFLIYFQGNSAPDKSGLPSDRFSAERTGGSVSTLTIQRTQQEDSAVYLCASSLVLTGGDGYTFGSGTRLTVV.

In its sample, this clone was seen a few times. This rearrangement joins TRBV6-5 to TRBJ2-5; 8 bases fit TRBD1. Germline CDR1 and CDR2: MNHEY and SVGAGI. Trimming took 5 bases from V and 0 from J; bases not matched to a gene: 5. The CDR3 has 15 residues. The CDR3 protein is CASSPWTGNQETQYF. Written as DNA, the CDR3 is TGTGCCAGCAGTCCCTGGACAGGGAACCAAGAGACCCAGTACTTC.

The chain recombines TRBV4-1 with TRBJ2-5, with 7 bases identical to TRBD2. Losses at the gene ends were 1 base for V and 7 bases for J; bases not matched to a gene: 6. The germline CDR1 and CDR2 sequences are MGHRA and YSYEKL. The CDR3 extends over 14 amino acids. In nucleotides, the CDR3 is TGCGCCAGCAGCCAAGCTACTCCGGGAGGGACCCAGTACTTC. Translation gives CASSQATPGGTQYF.

V and J are TRBV11-3 and TRBJ1-6, with 7 bases that match TRBD1. With V trimmed by 4 bases and J by 9 bases, 9 bases remained unmatched. CDR3 length: 15 amino acids. Germline loops: CDR1 SGHNT, CDR2 YENEEA. CDR3 nucleotide sequence: TGTGCCAGCAGCTCTGCCGGGACAGAGTTTTCACCCCTCCACTTT. Translation: CASSSAGTEFSPLHF.

Points on this clone: One end of the junction fails to match germline, which may point to a read error. This sequence joins TRBV2 and TRBJ2-1; 15 bases are shared with TRBD2. The CDR3 is 15 residues long. Germline V gene sequence: CDR1 SNHLY, CDR2 FYNNEI. The CDR3 DNA follows: TGTGCCAGCGGCCTAGGACTAGCGGGAGGGCCACAGCTGATCTTC. This gives the protein CASGLGLAGGPQLIF.

The V and J genes are TRBV5-6 and TRBJ1-1, with 8 bases fitting TRBD1. The CDR3 has 12 amino acids. V was pared by 2 bases and J by 7 bases, with 1 base of the junction left unmatched. Per germline, CDR1 SGHDT and CDR2 YYEEEE. The DNA of the CDR3 is TGTGCCAGCAGCTTAGGGACAGGTGAAGCTTTCTTT. Protein sequence: CASSLGTGEAFF. Full variable domain (missing parts from reference TRBV5-6 and TRBJ1-1): DAGVTQSPTHLIKTRGQQVTLRCSPKSGHDTVSWYQQALGQGPQFIFQYYEEEERQRGNFPDRFSGHQFPNYSSELNVNALLLGDSALYLCASSLGTGEAFFGQGTRLTVV.